This T cell receptor (beta chain) stems from a study of Ad26.COV2.S vaccination and SARS-CoV-2 variants. Germline V CDR1 and CDR2: SGHRS, YFSETQ. The CDR3 is made up of 14 amino acids. With 4 bases removed from V and 1 base from J, the gap between germline ends came to 11 bases. Produced via immunoSEQ multiplex PCR; TCRdb's table is partial and in-frame only. Here the sample spans some 370,000 clones, under 90% being singletons. Treatment here: some 20 received Ad26.COV2.S at low or high dose, single or two shots; several received placebo; per-sample allocation not given. All samples were drawn on day 63, counting from the first vaccine or placebo injection. Donation was by an adult aged 18-55 years who was in Boston. The vaccine delivered Wuhan-strain SARS-CoV-2 spike through an Ad26 vector.

The receptor was derived from a person between 18 and 60 years old who received the Ad26.COV2.S COVID-19 vaccine or a placebo. The specimen comprised peripheral blood, sampled in a trial of Ad26.COV2.S vaccine versus placebo. The chain uses TRBV5-1 and TRBJ1-1; tentative D call: TRBD1 (6 bases). The CDR3 reads CASSPDRRNTEAFF. CDR3 nucleotide sequence: TGCGCCAGCAGCCCCGACAGGAGGAACACTGAAGCTTTCTTT.